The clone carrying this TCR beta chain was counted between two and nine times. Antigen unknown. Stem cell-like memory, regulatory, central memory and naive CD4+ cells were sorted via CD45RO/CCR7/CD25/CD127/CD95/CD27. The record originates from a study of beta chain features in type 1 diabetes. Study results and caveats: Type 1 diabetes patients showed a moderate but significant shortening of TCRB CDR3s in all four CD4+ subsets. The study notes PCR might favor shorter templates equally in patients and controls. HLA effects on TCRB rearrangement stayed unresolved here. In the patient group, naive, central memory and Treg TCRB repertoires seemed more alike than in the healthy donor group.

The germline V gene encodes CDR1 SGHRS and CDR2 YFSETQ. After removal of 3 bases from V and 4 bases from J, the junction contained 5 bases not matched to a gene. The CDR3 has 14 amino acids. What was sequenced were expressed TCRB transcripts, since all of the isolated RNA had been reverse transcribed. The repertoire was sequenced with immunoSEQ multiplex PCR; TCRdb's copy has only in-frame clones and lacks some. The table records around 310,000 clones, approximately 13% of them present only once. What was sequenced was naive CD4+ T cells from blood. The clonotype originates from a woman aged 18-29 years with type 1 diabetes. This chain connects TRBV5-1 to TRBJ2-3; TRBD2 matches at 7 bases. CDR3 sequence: CASSSTSPADTQYF. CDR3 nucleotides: TGCGCCAGCAGCTCGACTAGCCCGGCAGATACGCAGTATTTT.